This is a list of T cell receptor beta chains from one sample in a study of blood T cell repertoires in COVID-19. Sequencing was performed with immunoSEQ multiplex PCR; in TCRdb, only in-frame clones are kept and a portion is missing. The profile shows approximately 85,000 clones, roughly 89% of them singletons. The material sequenced was peripheral blood. The receptors stem from a man aged 45-65 years with active or convalescent COVID-19. CDR3s include the opening cysteine and the closing phenylalanine or tryptophan. A D gene is named only where the DNA matches it firmly. Some rows have no size entry. The others give once, few or many, or a class for an expanded clone.

abundance | j_gene | d_gene | v_gene | CDR3aa | CDR3nt
NA | TRBJ2-3 | NA | TRBV14 | CASSQVGLGTDTQYF | TGTGCCAGCAGCCAAGTGGGCTTAGGCACAGATACGCAGTATTTT
NA | TRBJ2-3 | TRBD2 | TRBV7-8 | CASSLRAAGEGTDTQYF | TGTGCCAGCAGCTTAAGGGCGGCGGGAGAGGGTACAGATACGCAGTATTTT
NA | TRBJ1-6 | NA | TRBV2 | CASRLGAVLHF | TGTGCCAGCAGGCTGGGGGCAGTACTCCACTTT
few | TRBJ2-3 | NA | TRBV13 | CASSFRATDTQYF | TGTGCCAGCAGCTTCAGGGCAACGGATACGCAGTATTTT
NA | TRBJ2-1 | TRBD1 | TRBV24-1 | CATSDSRDSRNEQFF | TGTGCCACCAGTGATAGCCGGGACAGTCGCAATGAGCAGTTCTTC
NA | TRBJ1-4 | NA | TRBV28 | CASSFRDTTELFF | TGTGCCAGCAGTTTTAGAGACACCACGGAACTGTTTTTT
NA | TRBJ2-5 | NA | TRBV2 | CASCWSGRETQYF | TGTGCCAGCTGTTGGTCGGGAAGAGAGACCCAGTACTTC
NA | TRBJ2-5 | TRBD1 | TRBV6-5 | CASRRSGGLETQYF | TGTGCCAGCAGAAGGTCAGGGGGTTTGGAGACCCAGTACTTC
NA | TRBJ2-2 | TRBD2 | TRBV7-2 | CASSPGLAGGLDGELFF | TGTGCCAGCAGCCCGGGACTAGCGGGAGGGCTAGACGGGGAGCTGTTTTTT
NA | TRBJ2-2 | NA | TRBV5-1 | CASSLGPGQGLTGELFF | TGCGCCAGCAGCTTGGGTCCAGGCCAGGGGCTCACCGGGGAGCTGTTTTTT